The rows below give T cell receptor beta chains drawn from one sample of a study of blood T cell repertoires in COVID-19. Clones were read by immunoSEQ multiplex PCR, and TCRdb kept only the in-frame ones, dropping some. The sample yields 100,000 to 150,000 clones, just over 70% seen once. Sequencing used peripheral blood. The receptors here all came from a human donor with acute or convalescent COVID-19. The donor label of this sample is uncertain. The CDR3 runs from the conserved cysteine through the conserved F or W. A D gene is named only where the DNA matches it firmly. Only some rows state a clone size, as once, few, many or a class for expanded clones.

D: .; V: TRBV28; J: TRBJ1-1; size: .; DNA: TGTGCCAGCAGACTCCTCACTGAAGCTTTCTTT; CDR3: CASRLLTEAFF
D: TRBD2; V: TRBV15; J: TRBJ2-1; size: .; DNA: TGTGCCACCAGCAAGGGACTAGGGCTTAATGAGCAGTTCTTC; CDR3: CATSKGLGLNEQFF
D: TRBD1; V: TRBV19; J: TRBJ1-1; size: .; DNA: TGTGCCAGTAGTATGGGACAGGGTTGGACTGAAGCTTTCTTT; CDR3: CASSMGQGWTEAFF
D: .; V: TRBV19; J: TRBJ1-1; size: once; DNA: TGTGCCAGTAGTATAAACAGTCGGGGCACTGAAGCTTTCTTT; CDR3: CASSINSRGTEAFF
D: .; V: TRBV7-9; J: TRBJ2-6; size: .; DNA: TGTGCCAGCAGCTTAGGACAGGCTGGGGCCAACGTCCTGACTTTC; CDR3: CASSLGQAGANVLTF
D: TRBD1; V: TRBV6-1; J: TRBJ1-3; size: .; DNA: TGTGCCAGCAGTGCGGGACAGGGCAGTGGAAACACCATATATTTT; CDR3: CASSAGQGSGNTIYF
D: .; V: TRBV12-5; J: TRBJ1-5; size: .; DNA: TGTGCTAGTGCTCAACAGGGATATAATCAGCCCCAGCATTTT; CDR3: CASAQQGYNQPQHF
D: .; V: TRBV28; J: TRBJ1-1; size: .; DNA: TGTGCCAGCCGGCGGCAGAACACTGAAGCTTTCTTT; CDR3: CASRRQNTEAFF
D: TRBD1; V: TRBV6-5; J: TRBJ1-2; size: .; DNA: TGTGCCAGCAGTCACGCGGACAGGGAGGCAGGCGGCTACACCTTC; CDR3: CASSHADREAGGYTF
D: .; V: TRBV19; J: TRBJ1-5; size: few; DNA: TGTGCCAGCGGCACTTCCGTCAGGAGCAATCAGCCCCAGCATTTT; CDR3: CASGTSVRSNQPQHF
D: .; V: TRBV6-6; J: TRBJ1-1; size: once; DNA: TGTGCCAGCAGTTACGGGAGGAACACTGAAGCTTTCTTT; CDR3: CASSYGRNTEAFF
D: .; V: TRBV9; J: TRBJ1-6; size: .; DNA: TGTGCCAGCAGCCCTAGCCAGTTTACGCCAAATTCACCCCTCCACTTT; CDR3: CASSPSQFTPNSPLHF
D: .; V: TRBV30; J: TRBJ2-1; size: .; DNA: TGTGCCTGGAGCCTAGGATCCTCCTACAATGAGCAGTTCTTC; CDR3: CAWSLGSSYNEQFF
D: .; V: TRBV6-5; J: TRBJ1-5; size: .; DNA: TGTGCCAGCAGTTACTCGGGCGGGAATCAGCCCCAGCATTTT; CDR3: CASSYSGGNQPQHF
D: TRBD2; V: TRBV27; J: TRBJ2-2; size: .; DNA: TGTGCCAGCAGGACTAGCGGGGCGAACACCGGGGAGCTGTTTTTT; CDR3: CASRTSGANTGELFF
D: .; V: TRBV5-1; J: TRBJ2-5; size: .; DNA: TGCGCCAGCAGCTTGATACCGTACGACATGAAGACCCAGTACTTC; CDR3: CASSLIPYDMKTQYF
D: TRBD1; V: TRBV5-1; J: TRBJ1-2; size: .; DNA: TGCGCCAGCAGCTTGGGACAGGGTGCCGGAGGGACCTTC; CDR3: CASSLGQGAGGTF
D: TRBD2; V: TRBV6-1; J: TRBJ2-3; size: few; DNA: TGTGCCAGCAGTGAAGAGGGTAGCGGGGCCACAGATACGCAGTATTTT; CDR3: CASSEEGSGATDTQYF
D: .; V: TRBV19; J: TRBJ1-5; size: .; DNA: TGTGCCAGTAGTATGCAGGTTTTTCAGCCCCAGCATTTT; CDR3: CASSMQVFQPQHF
D: .; V: TRBV12-3/TRBV12-4; J: TRBJ1-2; size: once; DNA: TGTGCCAGCAGTTTTCACTTTAGCGGCTACACCTTC; CDR3: CASSFHFSGYTF
D: .; V: TRBV18; J: TRBJ2-3; size: .; DNA: TGTGCCAGCTCACCCACTGCCGGCACAGATACGCAGTATTTT; CDR3: CASSPTAGTDTQYF
D: .; V: TRBV25-1; J: TRBJ1-6; size: .; DNA: TGTGCCAGCAGTGCCTCGTGGCTTCGGGGTTCACCCCTCCACTTT; CDR3: CASSASWLRGSPLHF
D: .; V: TRBV10-2; J: TRBJ1-5; size: .; DNA: TGCGCCGCCGCTAGCGGGGCCCCAAATCAGCCCCAGCATTTT; CDR3: CAAASGAPNQPQHF
D: .; V: TRBV18; J: TRBJ2-5; size: .; DNA: TGTGCCAGCTCACCGGGGGCCGAGACCCAGTACTTC; CDR3: CASSPGAETQYF
D: TRBD1; V: TRBV7-3; J: TRBJ1-1; size: .; DNA: TGTGCCAGCAGCCTACAGGGGTCGACTGAAGCTTTCTTT; CDR3: CASSLQGSTEAFF
D: TRBD1; V: TRBV5-1; J: TRBJ1-5; size: few; DNA: TGCGCCAGCAGCTGGGGGACAGACAATCAGCCCCAGCATTTT; CDR3: CASSWGTDNQPQHF
D: .; V: TRBV9; J: TRBJ2-5; size: .; DNA: TGTGCCAGCAGCGTCCGGGACTCTAGAGGAGAGACCCAGTACTTC; CDR3: CASSVRDSRGETQYF
D: .; V: TRBV9; J: TRBJ2-2; size: few; DNA: TGTGCCAGCAGCCCCGCCGGAGGGACCGGGGAGCTGTTTTTT; CDR3: CASSPAGGTGELFF
D: .; V: TRBV2; J: TRBJ1-5; size: few; DNA: TGTGCCAGCAGCGAGACGGGATTCAATCAGCCCCAGCATTTT; CDR3: CASSETGFNQPQHF
D: .; V: TRBV7-2; J: TRBJ1-3; size: .; DNA: TGTGCCAGCAGCTTGCGGGGTTCAGGAAACACCATATATTTT; CDR3: CASSLRGSGNTIYF
D: TRBD1; V: TRBV7-2; J: TRBJ1-2; size: .; DNA: TGTGCCAGCAGCTCCGGGACAGGGGATAGTGGCTACACCTTC; CDR3: CASSSGTGDSGYTF
D: TRBD1; V: TRBV30; J: TRBJ2-5; size: few; DNA: TGTGCCTGGGTATCCAAGGGGGCTTTGGAGACCCAGTACTTC; CDR3: CAWVSKGALETQYF
D: .; V: TRBV28; J: TRBJ1-3; size: .; DNA: TGTGCCAGCAGTAGGGGCTCTGGAAACACCATATATTTT; CDR3: CASSRGSGNTIYF
D: TRBD1; V: TRBV7-6; J: TRBJ2-1; size: .; DNA: TGTGCCAGCAGCTTAAACAGGGGCTATGAGCAGTTCTTC; CDR3: CASSLNRGYEQFF
D: .; V: TRBV12-3/TRBV12-4; J: TRBJ1-1; size: .; DNA: TGTGCCAGCAGACTGAGCCTGAACACTGAAGCTTTCTTT; CDR3: CASRLSLNTEAFF
D: .; V: TRBV25-1; J: TRBJ1-1; size: once; DNA: TGTGCCAGCAGTGTGCAGGGGTACACTGAAGCTTTCTTT; CDR3: CASSVQGYTEAFF
D: .; V: TRBV6-5; J: TRBJ1-1; size: few; DNA: TGTGCCAGCAGCAGGGCGGGGATCACTGAAGCTTTCTTT; CDR3: CASSRAGITEAFF
D: TRBD2; V: TRBV5-5; J: TRBJ2-2; size: once; DNA: TGTGCCAGCAGCCCCGGGTGGGCTAGCGGGGGGTCCGCGAACACCGGGGAGCTGTTTTTT; CDR3: CASSPGWASGGSANTGELFF
D: .; V: TRBV15; J: TRBJ2-3; size: .; DNA: TGTGCCACCAGCAGAGATCTAGGGGCTGGCACAGATACGCAGTATTTT; CDR3: CATSRDLGAGTDTQYF
D: TRBD2; V: TRBV24-1; J: TRBJ2-2; size: once; DNA: TGTGCCACCAGTGATTTGATGCAGGGAGGGGACACCGGGGAGCTGTTTTTT; CDR3: CATSDLMQGGDTGELFF
D: .; V: TRBV6-5; J: TRBJ1-6; size: .; DNA: TGTGCCAGCAGTTACAGGGGTCATAATTCACCCCTCCACTTT; CDR3: CASSYRGHNSPLHF
D: TRBD2; V: TRBV9; J: TRBJ2-2; size: .; DNA: TGTGCCAGCAGCGTACGGGGGGCGAACACCGGGGAGCTGTTTTTT; CDR3: CASSVRGANTGELFF